These T cell receptor beta chains were read from a single sample in a study of blood T cell repertoires in COVID-19. TCRdb's table, derived via immunoSEQ multiplex PCR, lists solely in-frame clones and lacks some. The table has 200,000 to 250,000 clones, about 85% seen once. The sequenced sample was peripheral blood. The receptors here all came from a woman under 30 who had recovered from COVID-19. CDR3s include the opening cysteine and the closing phenylalanine or tryptophan. The D gene is left open where the match is weak. Where a row states a size, it is once, few, many or the class of an expanded clone; other rows omit it.

v_call: TRBV5-5
j_call: TRBJ2-1
d_call: -
clone_size: few
cdr3_nt: TGTGCCAGCAGCCCCGGACAATTGAAAGAGCAGTTCTTC
cdr3_aa: CASSPGQLKEQFF

v_call: TRBV30
j_call: TRBJ1-2
d_call: TRBD1
clone_size: -
cdr3_nt: TGTGCCTGGACCGAGGACAGGTACTATGGCTACACCTTC
cdr3_aa: CAWTEDRYYGYTF

v_call: TRBV9
j_call: TRBJ1-2
d_call: TRBD1
clone_size: -
cdr3_nt: TGTGCCAGCAGCGTGGAACAGATACCCGGGACAGGGTATGGCTACACCTTC
cdr3_aa: CASSVEQIPGTGYGYTF

v_call: TRBV19
j_call: TRBJ2-5
d_call: TRBD2
clone_size: -
cdr3_nt: TGTGCCAGTAGCCCGGGACTAGCGGGAGGATCGGAGACCCAGTACTTC
cdr3_aa: CASSPGLAGGSETQYF

v_call: TRBV18
j_call: TRBJ2-5
d_call: TRBD1
clone_size: -
cdr3_nt: TGTGCCAGCTCACCAAAGGACAGGGTTGGCAAAGAGACCCAGTACTTC
cdr3_aa: CASSPKDRVGKETQYF

v_call: TRBV7-6
j_call: TRBJ2-2
d_call: TRBD2
clone_size: -
cdr3_nt: TGTGCCAGCAGCGCCCGGACTAGCGAGTCCGGGGAGCTGTTTTTT
cdr3_aa: CASSARTSESGELFF

v_call: TRBV7-9
j_call: TRBJ2-7
d_call: -
clone_size: -
cdr3_nt: TGTGCCAGCAGCTTGGGGGGAGACACTTCCGAGCAGTACTTC
cdr3_aa: CASSLGGDTSEQYF

v_call: TRBV21-1
j_call: TRBJ2-1
d_call: -
clone_size: once
cdr3_nt: TGTGCCAGCAGCAAAGCGCCAGGAAGGTGTTTAGACAATGAGCAGTTCTTC
cdr3_aa: CASSKAPGRCLDNEQFF

v_call: TRBV7-8
j_call: TRBJ2-7
d_call: TRBD2
clone_size: -
cdr3_nt: TGTGCCAGCAGCCTAGAGGGGGGGACTAGCGGGCCCCTTTTC
cdr3_aa: CASSLEGGTSGPLF

v_call: TRBV7-2
j_call: TRBJ2-1
d_call: -
clone_size: few
cdr3_nt: TGTGCCAGCAGCTTGTACAAGGGGAAAGAGTTCTTC
cdr3_aa: CASSLYKGKEFF

v_call: TRBV2
j_call: TRBJ2-1
d_call: TRBD2
clone_size: -
cdr3_nt: TGTGCCGGCCGACTAGCGGGGGAGCAGTTCTTC
cdr3_aa: CAGRLAGEQFF

v_call: TRBV4-3
j_call: TRBJ1-3
d_call: -
clone_size: -
cdr3_nt: TGCGCCAGCAGCCAAGGGAGAAGAGATGGAAACACCATATATTTT
cdr3_aa: CASSQGRRDGNTIYF

v_call: TRBV30
j_call: TRBJ2-1
d_call: -
clone_size: -
cdr3_nt: TGTGCCTGGAGTGTACTACTTTCCGGGGTCAATGAGCAGTTCTTC
cdr3_aa: CAWSVLLSGVNEQFF

v_call: TRBV6-5
j_call: TRBJ2-1
d_call: TRBD2
clone_size: -
cdr3_nt: TGTGCCAGCAGTTCGGCGGGAGGTGGTGATGAGCAGTTCTTC
cdr3_aa: CASSSAGGGDEQFF

v_call: TRBV9
j_call: TRBJ1-2
d_call: TRBD1
clone_size: -
cdr3_nt: TGTGCCAGCAGCGCCGGACAGGGGGCCCAAATCGGGGGCTACACCTTC
cdr3_aa: CASSAGQGAQIGGYTF

v_call: TRBV6-4
j_call: TRBJ1-5
d_call: -
clone_size: -
cdr3_nt: TGTGCCAGCGGCTGGACAGGCAATCAGCCCCAGCATTTT
cdr3_aa: CASGWTGNQPQHF